Presented here are 19 T cell receptor beta chains from one specimen sequenced in a study of T cell responses to AZD1222 COVID-19 vaccine. Assay: immunoSEQ multiplex PCR; the TCRdb copy retains only in-frame clones and omits some. The sample shows 100,000 to 150,000 clones, less than 90% of them seen only once. The sample consisted of peripheral blood, taken on day 0 of AZD1222 vaccination. The receptors here all came from an adult in good health.

J is TRBJ1-6 and V is TRBV5-1; 10 bases are shared with TRBD1. The CDR3 totals 15 residues. Germline-derived CDR1 and CDR2 are SGHRS and YFSETQ. V was clipped by 4 bases and J by 10 bases; unmatched bases: 8. CDR3 sequence: CASSPDRGQGSPLHF. In DNA form, the CDR3 reads TGCGCCAGCAGCCCTGACAGGGGGCAGGGGTCACCCCTCCACTTT.

The V call is TRBV2, the J call TRBJ2-3; 11 bases map to TRBD2. CDR3 size: 13 residues. V shed 9 bases and J 4 bases; nucleotides not matched to a gene: 3. Germline V gene data show CDR1 as SNHLY and CDR2 as FYNNEI. CDR3 residues: CASSSGGPDTQYF. DNA of the CDR3: TGTGCCAGTTCTAGCGGGGGGCCAGATACGCAGTATTTT.

In its sample, this clone was seen once. The rearrangement links TRBV7-3 to TRBJ1-2; 8 bases match TRBD1. Germline-derived CDR1 and CDR2 are SGHTA and FQGTGA. The CDR3 runs 14 residues. The ends lost 7 bases at V and 3 bases at J; junction bases unmatched: 7. The CDR3 region has the DNA TGTGCCAGCAAAATTCCGACAGGGGACTATGGCTACACCTTC. It is translated as CASKIPTGDYGYTF.

The chain combines TRBV7-9 with TRBJ2-3, with TRBD1 matching over 7 bases. In germline, CDR1 is SEHNR, CDR2 FQNEAQ (reference sequence). CDR3 length: 15 residues. V lost 5 bases, J lost 0 bases, and 5 bases stayed unmatched. The CDR3 sequence: CASSQGTASTDTQYF. Written as DNA, the CDR3 is TGTGCCAGCAGCCAGGGGACAGCTAGCACAGATACGCAGTATTTT.

This clone was picked up one time. The V and J genes are TRBV6-1 and TRBJ2-7; 7 nucleotides match TRBD1. The J segment lost 0 bases and the V segment lost 2 bases, leaving 7 bases of the junction unmatched. The CDR3 totals 16 residues. Germline CDR1 is MNHNS and CDR2 is SASEGT. The CDR3 coding sequence is TGTGCCAGCAGTGAAAGGGGGCAGTTGGCCTCCTACGAGCAGTACTTC. Translation: CASSERGQLASYEQYF.

This chain joins TRBV7-9 and TRBJ1-5, with D possibly TRBD1 on 5 matching bases. The CDR3 length is 12 residues. The V end was cut by 7 bases, the J end by 8 bases, with 12 bases between. Germline V CDR1 and CDR2: SEHNR, FQNEAQ (reference sequence). CDR3 sequence (DNA): TGTGCCAGCACGCGGGGCACGGAGCCCCAGCATTTT. Its protein is CASTRGTEPQHF.

This clone was counted a few times. This sequence joins TRBV4-3 and TRBJ2-7; TRBD2 aligns across 9 bases. Trimming removed 4 bases from V and 6 bases from J; junction bases left unmatched: 7. There are 14 residues in the CDR3. Germline-derived CDR1 and CDR2 are LGHNA and YSLEER. The CDR3 is CASSRRAREGEQYF. Here the CDR3 DNA reads TGCGCCAGCAGCCGGCGAGCGCGGGAGGGCGAGCAGTACTTC.

This clone occurred once. The V call is TRBV7-9, the J call TRBJ2-7; TRBD1 aligns across 8 bases. The CDR3 has 17 residues. J gave up 0 bases and V 5 bases, and 12 bases lay outside the gene matches. CDR1 is SEHNR and CDR2 is FQNEAQ in the germline V gene (reference sequence). The CDR3 DNA follows: TGTGCCAGCAGCCTTAGGAGAGGGACAGGATCCTCCTACGAGCAGTACTTC. It translates to CASSLRRGTGSSYEQYF.

The genes are TRBV3-1 (or the pseudogene TRBV3-2) and TRBJ1-6; D ambiguous. This CDR3 is built from 12 residues. Per the germline V gene, CDR1 is LGHDT and CDR2 is YNNKEL (reference sequence). V gave up 5 bases and J gave up 10 bases, with 9 bases separating them. The CDR3 sequence is CASSYGSSPLHF. CDR3 bases: TGTGCCAGCAGCTATGGGAGCTCACCCCTCCACTTT.

This chain links TRBV15 with TRBJ2-1; D unclear. Germline loops: CDR1 LNHNV, CDR2 YYDKDF (reference sequence). This CDR3 contains 14 residues. V was cut by 2 bases and J by 4 bases, with 9 bases left in between. The CDR3 DNA sequence: TGTGCCACCAGCAGACCCCCCGGGTACAATGAGCAGTTCTTC. Protein: CATSRPPGYNEQFF.

The chain uses TRBV12-5 and TRBJ1-1; D not resolved. Germline lookup yields CDR1 LGHNT and CDR2 FRNRAP. There are 15 residues in the CDR3. With 7 bases removed from V and 1 base from J, the gap between germline ends came to 16 bases. The CDR3 bases are TGTGCTAGTGCCCGGGCAGACTACAGGAACACTGAAGCTTTCTTT. It translates to CASARADYRNTEAFF.

The CDR3 region is CASSQAGRGSIAFF. The CDR3 DNA reads TGTGCCAGCAGCCAAGCCGGCAGGGGCTCGATAGCTTTCTTT. J is TRBJ1-1 and V is TRBV3-1 (or the pseudogene TRBV3-2), with a tentative D call TRBD1 (6 bases). V shed 1 base and J shed 10 bases, with 16 bases lying between them. Germline CDR1 reads LGHDT; CDR2 reads YNNKEL (reference sequence). This CDR3 spans 14 amino acids.

The chain couples TRBV19 to TRBJ1-2; 8 nucleotides line up with TRBD1. Germline loops: CDR1 LNHDA, CDR2 SQIVND (reference sequence). This CDR3 has 13 amino acids. V was clipped by 5 bases and J by 2 bases; unmatched bases: 1. The CDR3 coding sequence is TGTGCCAGTAGTCCAGGGGGCAACTATGGCTACACCTTC. This translates into CASSPGGNYGYTF.

This clone was detected once. V is TRBV27 and J is TRBJ1-4, with D unclear. The CDR3 extends over 13 amino acids. V was clipped by 3 bases and J by 6 bases, with 8 bases between them. The germline gives CDR1 MNHEY, CDR2 SMNVEV (reference sequence). The CDR3 region has the DNA TGTGCCAGCAGTTTTGGCCGGTATGAAAAACTGTTTTTT. Translated, it gives CASSFGRYEKLFF.

This chain joins TRBV4-1 and TRBJ2-1, with D unresolved. The CDR3 has 16 residues. The V and J ends lost 1 base and 2 bases respectively, with 12 bases between them. The V gene's germline CDR1 is MGHRA and CDR2 YSYEKL. The DNA of the CDR3 is TGCGCCAGCAGCCAAGGAGGATCGGCACCCTACAATGAGCAGTTCTTC. Protein product: CASSQGGSAPYNEQFF.

The chain is built from TRBV5-1 and TRBJ2-5, with D perhaps matching TRBD1 or TRBD2 (5 bases each). Trimming pared 0 bases from V and 9 bases from J, leaving 21 bases between. This CDR3 contains 16 residues. Germline CDR1 is SGHRS and CDR2 is YFSETQ. CDR3 sequence (DNA): TGCGCCAGCAGCTTGGGTGGGACCACTAGTCTCATGGCCCAGTACTTC. Translated: CASSLGGTTSLMAQYF.

The V and J genes are TRBV7-2 and TRBJ1-2; 7 bases match TRBD1. Germline CDR1 is SGHTA and CDR2 is FQGNSA. The CDR3 is 14 residues long. V dropped 1 base and J dropped 12; count of bases not matched to a gene: 11. This CDR3 reads CASSLGDRVRSNTF. DNA of the CDR3: TGTGCCAGCAGCTTAGGGGACAGAGTTAGGAGTAACACCTTC.

As DNA, the CDR3 is TGTGCCAGCAGGCCCGGGACAGGGGGCTGGGAGACCCAGTACTTC. Residues: CASRPGTGGWETQYF. The chain has TRBV2 and TRBJ2-5; 12 bases fit TRBD1. Germline CDR1 and CDR2: SNHLY and FYNNEI. This CDR3 is built from 15 residues. V shed 6 bases and J 5 bases; nucleotides not matched to a gene: 7.

This clone was seen once. This chain links TRBV7-9 with TRBJ1-1, with 11 bases matching TRBD1. From germline, CDR1 is SEHNR and CDR2 FQNEAQ (reference sequence). The CDR3 contains 15 residues. V was clipped by 5 bases and J by 5 bases; unmatched bases: 7. Here the CDR3 DNA reads TGTGCCAGCAGCAAGGGGACAGGGGGAAGAACTGAAGCTTTCTTT. It specifies CASSKGTGGRTEAFF.